The rows below give T cell receptor beta chains drawn from one sample of a study of CD8+ T cells in alopecia areata. The method was immunoSEQ multiplex PCR; TCRdb's version includes in-frame clones alone and lacks a portion of them. Of more than 95,000 clones listed, 30% to 40% are singletons. The specimen sequenced was CD4+ T cells sorted from blood. Receptors were obtained from a human donor with alopecia areata. Each CDR3 is given with its conserved first and last residue. The order of the fields is J gene, V gene, clone size, D gene, CDR3 protein, CDR3 DNA. The D gene is left open where the match is weak. Expanded clones get a size class; other rows say once, few or many, or leave the size out.

J: TRBJ2-7
V: TRBV29-1
size: NA
D: NA
CDR3: CSVTRTEKNEQYF
DNA: TGCAGCGTTACTAGGACGGAGAAGAACGAGCAGTACTTC

J: TRBJ1-2
V: TRBV28
size: NA
D: TRBD1
CDR3: CASTSGQGRGYTF
DNA: TGTGCCAGCACCTCAGGACAGGGACGAGGCTACACCTTC

J: TRBJ1-5
V: TRBV28
size: NA
D: NA
CDR3: CASSLSGYSNQPQHF
DNA: TGTGCCAGCAGTTTATCCGGGTATAGCAATCAGCCCCAGCATTTT

J: TRBJ2-1
V: TRBV7-2
size: NA
D: NA
CDR3: CASSPRTGYEQFF
DNA: TGTGCCAGCAGCCCCCGGACGGGATATGAGCAGTTCTTC

J: TRBJ2-1
V: TRBV5-1
size: NA
D: NA
CDR3: CASSLGGSNEQFF
DNA: TGCGCCAGCAGCTTGGGAGGCTCCAATGAGCAGTTCTTC

J: TRBJ1-2
V: TRBV13
size: NA
D: NA
CDR3: CASSLRAAAFNYGYTF
DNA: TGTGCCAGCAGCTTAAGGGCAGCGGCCTTTAACTATGGCTACACCTTC

J: TRBJ2-7
V: TRBV25-1
size: few
D: TRBD2
CDR3: CASSDSTSGRSAYEQYF
DNA: TGTGCCAGCAGTGATTCGACTAGCGGGAGGTCTGCCTACGAGCAGTACTTC

J: TRBJ2-1
V: TRBV9
size: NA
D: NA
CDR3: CASSVAGSQVVEQFF
DNA: TGTGCCAGCAGCGTAGCTGGGTCCCAGGTCGTTGAGCAGTTCTTC

J: TRBJ2-2
V: TRBV4-3
size: medium-sized
D: TRBD2
CDR3: CASSQQTGTSTRELFF
DNA: TGCGCCAGCAGCCAACAAACCGGGACTAGCACCAGGGAGCTGTTTTTT

J: TRBJ1-2
V: TRBV30
size: NA
D: NA
CDR3: CAWISRGGGYTF
DNA: TGTGCCTGGATCTCACGGGGGGGTGGCTACACCTTC

J: TRBJ1-2
V: TRBV29-1
size: few
D: NA
CDR3: CSVEDVPRGRVGYTF
DNA: TGCAGCGTTGAAGATGTTCCCCGGGGGCGCGTTGGCTACACCTTC

J: TRBJ1-2
V: TRBV23-1
size: NA
D: NA
CDR3: CSMDGPTDGYTF
DNA: TGCTCCATGGACGGCCCGACGGATGGCTACACCTTC

J: TRBJ2-2
V: TRBV7-8
size: NA
D: NA
CDR3: CASSPGQLNTGELFF
DNA: TGTGCCAGCAGCCCCGGACAGTTGAACACCGGGGAGCTGTTTTTT

J: TRBJ2-4
V: TRBV29-1
size: few
D: TRBD1
CDR3: CSVGQGNIQYF
DNA: TGCAGCGTTGGACAGGGAAACATTCAGTACTTC

J: TRBJ1-2
V: TRBV7-2
size: NA
D: NA
CDR3: CASSSDGGGYTF
DNA: TGTGCCAGCAGCTCGGACGGAGGTGGCTACACCTTC

J: TRBJ1-4
V: TRBV13
size: few
D: NA
CDR3: CASSLERTSGLFF
DNA: TGTGCCAGCAGCTTAGAGAGGACTTCGGGACTGTTTTTT

J: TRBJ1-1
V: TRBV30
size: NA
D: NA
CDR3: CAHHRRTAEAFF
DNA: TGTGCCCATCACAGGAGGACGGCTGAAGCTTTCTTT

J: TRBJ2-5
V: TRBV20-1
size: NA
D: NA
CDR3: CSARERETQYF
DNA: TGCAGTGCTAGAGAACGGGAGACCCAGTACTTC

J: TRBJ2-5
V: TRBV2
size: NA
D: NA
CDR3: CASSEGGGQSQETQYF
DNA: TGTGCCAGCAGTGAGGGCGGGGGACAGTCCCAAGAGACCCAGTACTTC

J: TRBJ1-5
V: TRBV6-6
size: NA
D: TRBD1
CDR3: CASRRDRGTLYQPQHF
DNA: TGTGCCAGCAGACGGGACAGGGGTACTCTTTATCAGCCCCAGCATTTT

J: TRBJ2-3
V: TRBV27
size: NA
D: TRBD2
CDR3: CASRLAGGSDTQYF
DNA: TGTGCCAGCAGGCTAGCGGGAGGTTCAGATACGCAGTATTTT

J: TRBJ2-3
V: TRBV29-1
size: NA
D: TRBD1
CDR3: CSLRQGRTDTQYF
DNA: TGCAGCCTCCGACAGGGACGCACAGATACGCAGTATTTT

J: TRBJ2-2
V: TRBV28
size: few
D: NA
CDR3: CASSLIGELFF
DNA: TGTGCCAGCAGCCTCATCGGGGAGCTGTTTTTT

J: TRBJ2-3
V: TRBV11-2
size: NA
D: TRBD2
CDR3: CASSAQTGGGLSTDTQYF
DNA: TGTGCCAGCAGCGCCCAGACGGGGGGGGGACTTAGCACAGATACGCAGTATTTT

J: TRBJ2-5
V: TRBV5-6
size: NA
D: NA
CDR3: CASSGAGKTQYF
DNA: TGTGCCAGCAGTGGGGCTGGGAAGACCCAGTACTTC

J: TRBJ2-1
V: TRBV28
size: few
D: TRBD2
CDR3: CASRSTSGSSYNEQFF
DNA: TGTGCCAGCAGATCGACTAGCGGGAGCTCCTACAATGAGCAGTTCTTC

J: TRBJ2-5
V: TRBV7-2
size: few
D: TRBD1
CDR3: CASSSGQIQETQYF
DNA: TGTGCCAGCAGCTCGGGACAGATCCAAGAGACCCAGTACTTC

J: TRBJ1-5
V: TRBV15
size: NA
D: NA
CDR3: CATSPLGNQPQHF
DNA: TGTGCCACCAGTCCCCTGGGCAATCAGCCCCAGCATTTT

J: TRBJ2-5
V: TRBV2
size: few
D: NA
CDR3: CASSDGPKETQYF
DNA: TGTGCCAGCAGTGACGGACCAAAAGAGACCCAGTACTTC

J: TRBJ2-7
V: TRBV4-2
size: NA
D: NA
CDR3: CASSQVNRAKYEQYF
DNA: TGTGCCAGCAGCCAAGTTAACAGGGCTAAATACGAGCAGTACTTC

J: TRBJ2-3
V: TRBV29-1
size: few
D: NA
CDR3: CSFSPFPDTQYF
DNA: TGCAGCTTCTCCCCTTTCCCAGATACGCAGTATTTT

J: TRBJ1-1
V: TRBV29-1
size: few
D: NA
CDR3: CSVEQGRNTEAFF
DNA: TGCAGCGTTGAACAGGGCCGGAACACTGAAGCTTTCTTT

J: TRBJ2-7
V: TRBV25-1
size: NA
D: NA
CDR3: CASSAPGSYEQYF
DNA: TGTGCCAGCAGTGCGCCAGGGTCCTACGAGCAGTACTTC

J: TRBJ1-4
V: TRBV7-8
size: NA
D: NA
CDR3: CASSLGGGRTTNEKLFF
DNA: TGTGCCAGCAGCTTAGGGGGAGGGAGGACAACTAATGAAAAACTGTTTTTT

J: TRBJ1-1
V: TRBV27
size: NA
D: NA
CDR3: CASSLQGLTEAFF
DNA: TGTGCCAGCAGTTTGCAGGGGTTGACTGAAGCTTTCTTT

J: TRBJ2-3
V: TRBV5-6
size: few
D: NA
CDR3: CASSGRWDTQYF
DNA: TGTGCCAGCAGCGGACGGTGGGATACGCAGTATTTT

J: TRBJ2-5
V: TRBV9
size: once
D: NA
CDR3: CASSVEGQETQYF
DNA: TGTGCCAGCAGCGTAGAGGGACAAGAGACCCAGTACTTC

J: TRBJ2-3
V: TRBV5-4
size: NA
D: NA
CDR3: CASSLELHTDTQYF
DNA: TGTGCCAGCAGCTTGGAACTACACACAGATACGCAGTATTTT

J: TRBJ2-1
V: TRBV4-3
size: NA
D: NA
CDR3: CASSQLPAGNNEQFF
DNA: TGCGCCAGCAGCCAACTCCCGGCGGGGAACAATGAGCAGTTCTTC

J: TRBJ2-5
V: TRBV6-5
size: NA
D: NA
CDR3: CASSPMQGRKETQYF
DNA: TGTGCCAGCAGCCCTATGCAGGGTAGGAAAGAGACCCAGTACTTC

J: TRBJ1-2
V: TRBV7-2
size: NA
D: NA
CDR3: CASSIRQSSHAGGYTF
DNA: TGTGCCAGCAGCATTAGACAGTCCTCTCACGCGGGGGGCTACACCTTC

J: TRBJ2-5
V: TRBV20-1
size: NA
D: NA
CDR3: CSAPTPGTQYF
DNA: TGCAGTGCTCCCACCCCGGGTACCCAGTACTTC

J: TRBJ2-6
V: TRBV19
size: NA
D: NA
CDR3: CASRQASGANVLTF
DNA: TGTGCCAGCAGACAGGCCTCTGGGGCCAACGTCCTGACTTTC

J: TRBJ1-3
V: TRBV29-1
size: NA
D: TRBD1
CDR3: CSVTAGQGIGNTIYF
DNA: TGCAGCGTTACGGCGGGACAGGGGATTGGAAACACCATATATTTT

J: TRBJ2-1
V: TRBV29-1
size: few
D: TRBD2
CDR3: CSARWVGLDEQFF
DNA: TGCAGCGCTCGGTGGGTAGGACTAGATGAGCAGTTCTTC

J: TRBJ1-1
V: TRBV29-1
size: NA
D: NA
CDR3: CSVASSLTLEAFF
DNA: TGCAGCGTTGCTAGTTCCCTTACCCTTGAAGCTTTCTTT

J: TRBJ2-5
V: TRBV5-4
size: NA
D: NA
CDR3: CASSLEGTHTPSQYF
DNA: TGTGCCAGCAGCTTGGAGGGAACACACACCCCATCCCAGTACTTC

J: TRBJ2-7
V: TRBV21-1
size: few
D: NA
CDR3: CASSKRTGSSYEQYF
DNA: TGTGCCAGCAGCAAGCGGACAGGGAGCTCCTACGAGCAGTACTTC

J: TRBJ2-4
V: TRBV6-6
size: NA
D: NA
CDR3: CASSYPGAPGENIQYF
DNA: TGTGCCAGCAGTTACCCGGGTGCCCCGGGCGAAAACATTCAGTACTTC

J: TRBJ2-1
V: TRBV2
size: once
D: NA
CDR3: CASAGKDRIYNEQFF
DNA: TGTGCCAGTGCGGGGAAGGACAGGATATACAATGAGCAGTTCTTC

J: TRBJ2-3
V: TRBV7-2
size: few
D: NA
CDR3: CASSLMRDTQYF
DNA: TGTGCCAGCAGCTTAATGCGGGATACGCAGTATTTT

J: TRBJ2-3
V: TRBV28
size: NA
D: NA
CDR3: CAAGPVSSGTDTQYF
DNA: TGTGCCGCGGGGCCGGTGAGCAGTGGCACAGATACGCAGTATTTT

J: TRBJ2-3
V: TRBV7-9
size: NA
D: NA
CDR3: CASSLPTGTDTQYF
DNA: TGTGCCAGCAGCTTACCGACTGGCACAGATACGCAGTATTTT

J: TRBJ2-3
V: TRBV4-3
size: NA
D: NA
CDR3: CASSQDSARRTDTQYF
DNA: TGCGCCAGCAGCCAAGATTCGGCGAGGCGCACAGATACGCAGTATTTT

J: TRBJ2-1
V: TRBV2
size: few
D: NA
CDR3: CASSGDVGNEQFF
DNA: TGTGCCAGCAGCGGCGACGTGGGCAATGAGCAGTTCTTC

J: TRBJ2-1
V: TRBV5-1
size: NA
D: TRBD2
CDR3: CASSLEASGSGEQFF
DNA: TGCGCCAGCAGCTTGGAGGCTAGCGGGAGCGGTGAGCAGTTCTTC